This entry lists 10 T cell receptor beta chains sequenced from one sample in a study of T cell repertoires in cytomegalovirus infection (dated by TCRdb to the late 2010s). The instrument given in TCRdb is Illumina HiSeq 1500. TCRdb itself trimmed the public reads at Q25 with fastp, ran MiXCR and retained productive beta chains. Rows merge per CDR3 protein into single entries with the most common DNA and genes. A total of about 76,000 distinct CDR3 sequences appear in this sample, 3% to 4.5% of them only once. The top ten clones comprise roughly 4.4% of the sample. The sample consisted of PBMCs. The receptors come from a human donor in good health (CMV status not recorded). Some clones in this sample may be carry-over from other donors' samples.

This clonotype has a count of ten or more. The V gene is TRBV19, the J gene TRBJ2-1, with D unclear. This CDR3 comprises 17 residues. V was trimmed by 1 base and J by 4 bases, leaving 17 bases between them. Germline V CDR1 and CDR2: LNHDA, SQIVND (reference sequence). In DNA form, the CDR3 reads TGTGCCAGTAGTATAGGTTTTGGGTCGATATCATACAATGAGCAGTTCTTC. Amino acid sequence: CASSIGFGSISYNEQFF.

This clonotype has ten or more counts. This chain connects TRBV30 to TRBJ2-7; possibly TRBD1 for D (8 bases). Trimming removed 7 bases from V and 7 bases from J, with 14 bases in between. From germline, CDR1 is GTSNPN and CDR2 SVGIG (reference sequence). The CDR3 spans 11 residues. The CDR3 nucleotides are TGTGCCTATGAACAGGGGGGGGAGCAGTACTTC. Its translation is CAYEQGGEQYF.

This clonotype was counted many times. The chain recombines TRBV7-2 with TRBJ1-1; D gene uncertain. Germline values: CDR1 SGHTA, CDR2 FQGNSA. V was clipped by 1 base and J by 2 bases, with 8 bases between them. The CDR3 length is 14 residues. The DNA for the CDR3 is TGTGCCAGCAGCTTAGGCAACGCAAACACTGAAGCTTTCTTT. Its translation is CASSLGNANTEAFF.

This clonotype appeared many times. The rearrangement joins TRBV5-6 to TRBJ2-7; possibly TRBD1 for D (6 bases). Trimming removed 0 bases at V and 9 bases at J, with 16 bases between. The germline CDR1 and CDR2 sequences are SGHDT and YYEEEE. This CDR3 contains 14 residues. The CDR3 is CASSLEQGEFGQYF. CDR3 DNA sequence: TGTGCCAGCAGCTTGGAACAGGGAGAGTTTGGGCAGTACTTC.

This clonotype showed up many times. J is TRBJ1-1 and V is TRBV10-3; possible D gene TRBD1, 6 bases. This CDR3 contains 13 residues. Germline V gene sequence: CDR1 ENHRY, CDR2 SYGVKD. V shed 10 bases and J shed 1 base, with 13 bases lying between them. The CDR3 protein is CATNREGNTEAFF. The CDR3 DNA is TGTGCCACCAACAGGGAAGGGAACACTGAAGCTTTCTTT.

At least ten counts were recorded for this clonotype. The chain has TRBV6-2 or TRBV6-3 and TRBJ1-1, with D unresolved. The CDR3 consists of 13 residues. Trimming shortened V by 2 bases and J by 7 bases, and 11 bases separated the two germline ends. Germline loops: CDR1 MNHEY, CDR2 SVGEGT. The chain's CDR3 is CASSYTRLGEAFF. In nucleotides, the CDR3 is TGTGCCAGCAGTTACACCCGCCTAGGTGAAGCTTTCTTT.

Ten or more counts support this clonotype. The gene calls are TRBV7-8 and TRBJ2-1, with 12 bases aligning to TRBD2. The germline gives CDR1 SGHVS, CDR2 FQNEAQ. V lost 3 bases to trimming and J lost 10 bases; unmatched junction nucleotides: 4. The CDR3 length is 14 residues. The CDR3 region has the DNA TGTGCCAGCAGCTTCCTTGGACTAGCGGGGGAGCAGTTCTTC. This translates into CASSFLGLAGEQFF. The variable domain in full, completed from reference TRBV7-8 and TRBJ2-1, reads GAGVSQSPRYKVAKRGQDVALRCDPISGHVSLFWYQQALGQGPEFLTYFQNEAQLDKSGLPSDRFFAERPEGSVSTLKIQRTQQEDSAVYLCASSFLGLAGEQFFGPGTRLTVL.

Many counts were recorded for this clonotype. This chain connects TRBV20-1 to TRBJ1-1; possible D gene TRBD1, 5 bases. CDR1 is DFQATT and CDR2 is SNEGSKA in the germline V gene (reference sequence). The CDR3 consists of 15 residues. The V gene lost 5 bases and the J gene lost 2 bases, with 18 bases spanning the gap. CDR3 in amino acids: CSAPEFDRTNTEAFF. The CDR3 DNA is TGCAGTGCTCCCGAATTTGACAGAACAAACACTGAAGCTTTCTTT.

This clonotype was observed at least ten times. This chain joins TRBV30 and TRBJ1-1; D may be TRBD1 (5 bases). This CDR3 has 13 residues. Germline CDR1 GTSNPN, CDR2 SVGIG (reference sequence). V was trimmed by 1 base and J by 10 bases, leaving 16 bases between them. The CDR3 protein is CAWSGSGRVAAFF. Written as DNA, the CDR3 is TGTGCCTGGAGTGGGAGTGGCAGGGTCGCAGCTTTCTTT.

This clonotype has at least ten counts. DNA for the CDR3: TGTGCCAGTTCCGGGTGGGATGGCTACACCTTC. The encoded protein is CASSGWDGYTF. This chain links TRBV19 with TRBJ1-2, with D uncertain. CDR1 and CDR2 from the germline V gene are LNHDA and SQIVND (reference sequence). CDR3 length: 11 amino acids. The V end was cut by 8 bases, the J end by 6 bases, with 10 bases between.